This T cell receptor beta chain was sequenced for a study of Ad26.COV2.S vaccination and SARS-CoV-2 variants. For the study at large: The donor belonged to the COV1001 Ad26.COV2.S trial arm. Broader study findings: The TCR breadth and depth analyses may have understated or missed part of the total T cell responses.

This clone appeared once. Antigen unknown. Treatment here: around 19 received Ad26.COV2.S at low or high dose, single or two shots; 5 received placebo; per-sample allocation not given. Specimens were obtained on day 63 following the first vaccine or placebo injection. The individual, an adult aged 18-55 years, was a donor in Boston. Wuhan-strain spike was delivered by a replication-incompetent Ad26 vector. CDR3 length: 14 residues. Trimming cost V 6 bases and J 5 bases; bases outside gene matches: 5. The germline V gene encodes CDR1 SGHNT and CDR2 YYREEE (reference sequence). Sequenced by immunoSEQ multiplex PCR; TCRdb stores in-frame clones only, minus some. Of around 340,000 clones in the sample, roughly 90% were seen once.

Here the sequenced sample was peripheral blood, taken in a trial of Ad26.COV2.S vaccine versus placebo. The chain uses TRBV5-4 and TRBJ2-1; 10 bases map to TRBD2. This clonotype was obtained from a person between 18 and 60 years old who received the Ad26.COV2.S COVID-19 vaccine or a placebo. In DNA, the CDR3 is TGTGCCAGCAAACTAGCGGGACGGGACAATGAGCAGTTCTTC. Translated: CASKLAGRDNEQFF.